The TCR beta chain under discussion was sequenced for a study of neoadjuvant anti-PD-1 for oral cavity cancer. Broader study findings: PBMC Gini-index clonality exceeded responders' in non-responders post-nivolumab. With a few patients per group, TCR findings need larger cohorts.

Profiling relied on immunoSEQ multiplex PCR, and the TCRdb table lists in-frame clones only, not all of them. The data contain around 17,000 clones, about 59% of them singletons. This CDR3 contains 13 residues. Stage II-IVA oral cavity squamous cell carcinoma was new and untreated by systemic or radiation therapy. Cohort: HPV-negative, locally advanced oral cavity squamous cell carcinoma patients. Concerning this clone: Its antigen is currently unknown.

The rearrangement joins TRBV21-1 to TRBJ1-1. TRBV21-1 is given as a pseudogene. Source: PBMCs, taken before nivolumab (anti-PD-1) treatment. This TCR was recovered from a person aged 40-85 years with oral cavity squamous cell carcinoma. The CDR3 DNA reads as TGTGCCAGCAGCCCAGGCCGGGGTTCGGAAGCTTTCTTT. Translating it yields CASSPGRGSEAFF.